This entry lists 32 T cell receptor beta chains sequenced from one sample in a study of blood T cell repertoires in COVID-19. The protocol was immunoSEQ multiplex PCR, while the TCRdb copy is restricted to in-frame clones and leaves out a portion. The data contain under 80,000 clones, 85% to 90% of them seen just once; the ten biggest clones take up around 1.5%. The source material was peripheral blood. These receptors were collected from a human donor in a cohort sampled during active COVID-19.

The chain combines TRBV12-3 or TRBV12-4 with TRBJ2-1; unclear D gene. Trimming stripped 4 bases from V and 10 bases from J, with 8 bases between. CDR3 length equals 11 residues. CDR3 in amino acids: CASSYTTEQFF. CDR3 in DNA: TGTGCCAGCAGTTATACTACCGAGCAGTTCTTC.

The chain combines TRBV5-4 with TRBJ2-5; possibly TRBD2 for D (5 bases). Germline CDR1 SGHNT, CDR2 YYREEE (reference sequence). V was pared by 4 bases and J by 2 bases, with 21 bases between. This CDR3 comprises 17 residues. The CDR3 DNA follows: TGTGCCAGCAGCCGCACCGGCGGAAGACTACAACAAGAGACCCAGTACTTC. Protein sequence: CASSRTGGRLQQETQYF.

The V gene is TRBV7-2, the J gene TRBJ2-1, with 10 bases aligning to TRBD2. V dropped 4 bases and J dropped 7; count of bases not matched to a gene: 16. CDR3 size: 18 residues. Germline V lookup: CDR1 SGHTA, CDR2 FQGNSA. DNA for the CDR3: TGTGCCAGCAGCTCGTCACTCCTCAGGGGACTAGCGAAGAATGAGCAGTTCTTC. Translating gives CASSSSLLRGLAKNEQFF.

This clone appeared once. The CDR3 DNA follows: TGTGCCAGCAGTGAAGGGGCGGGACAGGGGCTCCACGAGCAGTACTTC. It codes for CASSEGAGQGLHEQYF. This chain links TRBV2 with TRBJ2-7; 10 nucleotides match TRBD1. The V gene's germline CDR1 is SNHLY and CDR2 FYNNEI. This CDR3 spans 16 amino acids. Germline trimming cut 1 base from V and 5 bases from J; bases unmatched to any gene: 8.

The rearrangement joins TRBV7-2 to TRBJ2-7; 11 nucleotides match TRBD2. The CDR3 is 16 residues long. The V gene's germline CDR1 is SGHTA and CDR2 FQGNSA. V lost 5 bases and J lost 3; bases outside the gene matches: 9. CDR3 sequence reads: CASSADSSGRSYEQYF. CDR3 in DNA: TGTGCCAGCAGCGCCGATTCTAGCGGGAGGAGCTACGAGCAGTACTTC.

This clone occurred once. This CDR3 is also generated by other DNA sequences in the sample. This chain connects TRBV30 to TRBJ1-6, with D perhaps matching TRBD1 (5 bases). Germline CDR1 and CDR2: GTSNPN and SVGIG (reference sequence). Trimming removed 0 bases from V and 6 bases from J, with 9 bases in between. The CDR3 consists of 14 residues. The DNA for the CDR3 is TGTGCCTGGAGTGTAGGGCAGGGTAATTCACCCCTCCACTTT. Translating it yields CAWSVGQGNSPLHF.

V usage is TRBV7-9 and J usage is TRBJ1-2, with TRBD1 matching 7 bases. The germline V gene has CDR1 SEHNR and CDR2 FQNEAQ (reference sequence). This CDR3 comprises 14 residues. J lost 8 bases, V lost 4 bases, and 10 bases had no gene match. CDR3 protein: CASSSSRTGAGYTF. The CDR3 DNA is TGTGCCAGCAGCTCCTCACGCACAGGGGCCGGCTACACCTTC.

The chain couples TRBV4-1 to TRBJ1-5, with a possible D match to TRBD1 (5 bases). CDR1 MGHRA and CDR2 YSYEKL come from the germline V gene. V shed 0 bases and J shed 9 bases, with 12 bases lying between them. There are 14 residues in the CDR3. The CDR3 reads CASSQDSGGPPQHF. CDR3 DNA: TGCGCCAGCAGCCAAGATTCGGGGGGACCGCCCCAGCATTTT.

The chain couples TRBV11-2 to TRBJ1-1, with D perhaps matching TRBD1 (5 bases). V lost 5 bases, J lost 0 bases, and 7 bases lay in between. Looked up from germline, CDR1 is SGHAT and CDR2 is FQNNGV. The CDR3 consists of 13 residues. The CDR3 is CASSPTVNTEAFF. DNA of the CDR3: TGTGCCAGCAGCCCGACAGTGAACACTGAAGCTTTCTTT.

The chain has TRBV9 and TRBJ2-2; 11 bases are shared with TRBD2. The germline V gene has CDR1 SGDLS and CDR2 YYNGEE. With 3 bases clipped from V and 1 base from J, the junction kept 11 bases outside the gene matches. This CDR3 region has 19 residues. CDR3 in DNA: TGTGCCAGCAGCGGGGGCCGGCGGCTAGCGGGAGGGAACACCGGGGAGCTGTTTTTT. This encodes CASSGGRRLAGGNTGELFF. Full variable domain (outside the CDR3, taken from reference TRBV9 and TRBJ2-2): DSGVTQTPKHLITATGQRVTLRCSPRSGDLSVYWYQQSLDQGLQFLIQYYNGEERAKGNILERFSAQQFPDLHSELNLSSLELGDSALYFCASSGGRRLAGGNTGELFFGEGSRLTVL.

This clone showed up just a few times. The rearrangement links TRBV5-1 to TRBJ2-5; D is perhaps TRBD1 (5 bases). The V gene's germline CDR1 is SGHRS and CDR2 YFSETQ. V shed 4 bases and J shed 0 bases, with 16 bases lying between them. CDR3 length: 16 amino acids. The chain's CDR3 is CASSPGQTTYQETQYF. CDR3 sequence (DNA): TGCGCCAGCAGCCCCGGACAAACAACATACCAAGAGACCCAGTACTTC. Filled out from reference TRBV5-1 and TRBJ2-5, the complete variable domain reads KAGVTQTPRYLIKTRGQQVTLSCSPISGHRSVSWYQQTPGQGLQFLFEYFSETQRNKGNFPGRFSGRQFSNSRSEMNVSTLELGDSALYLCASSPGQTTYQETQYFGPGTRLLVL.

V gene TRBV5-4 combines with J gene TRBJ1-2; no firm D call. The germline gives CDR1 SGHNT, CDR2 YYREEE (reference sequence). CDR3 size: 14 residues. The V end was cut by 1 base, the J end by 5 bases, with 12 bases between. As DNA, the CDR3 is TGTGCCAGCAGCTTGAACCGGGATCAGTATGGCTACACCTTC. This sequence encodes CASSLNRDQYGYTF.

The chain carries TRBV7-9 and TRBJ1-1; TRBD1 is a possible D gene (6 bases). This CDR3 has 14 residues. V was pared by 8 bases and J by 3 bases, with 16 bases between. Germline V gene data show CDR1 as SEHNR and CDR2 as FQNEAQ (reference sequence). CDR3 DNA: TGTGCCAGCCAAAACAGGGTGGGGGACACTGAAGCTTTCTTT. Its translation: CASQNRVGDTEAFF.

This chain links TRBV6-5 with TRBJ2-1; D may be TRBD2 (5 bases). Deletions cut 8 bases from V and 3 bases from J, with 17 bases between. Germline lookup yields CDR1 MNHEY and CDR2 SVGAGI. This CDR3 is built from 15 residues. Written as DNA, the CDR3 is TGTGCCAGCCGGGGTGGGTATGCGGGCTACAATGAGCAGTTCTTC. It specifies CASRGGYAGYNEQFF.

The CDR3 reads CATSRSISSVTGANVLTF. The DNA for the CDR3 is TGTGCCACCAGCAGATCTATTTCGTCGGTAACTGGGGCCAACGTCCTGACTTTC. V usage is TRBV15 and J usage is TRBJ2-6; the D is unclear. The V end was cut by 2 bases, the J end by 2 bases, with 16 bases between. CDR3 size: 18 residues. The V gene's germline CDR1 is LNHNV and CDR2 YYDKDF (reference sequence).

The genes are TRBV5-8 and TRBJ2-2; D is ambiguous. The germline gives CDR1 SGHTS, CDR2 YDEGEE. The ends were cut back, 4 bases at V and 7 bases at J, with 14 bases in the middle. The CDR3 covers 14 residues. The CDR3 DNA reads TGTGCCAGCAGCCCCCTTTGGGCAGGCGGGGAGCTGTTTTTT. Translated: CASSPLWAGGELFF.

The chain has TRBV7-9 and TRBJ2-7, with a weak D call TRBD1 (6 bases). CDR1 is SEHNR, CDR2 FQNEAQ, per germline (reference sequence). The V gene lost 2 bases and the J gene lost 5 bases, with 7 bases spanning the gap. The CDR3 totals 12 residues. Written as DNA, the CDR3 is TGTGCCAGCAGCTTAAACAGGGACGAGCAGTACTTC. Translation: CASSLNRDEQYF.

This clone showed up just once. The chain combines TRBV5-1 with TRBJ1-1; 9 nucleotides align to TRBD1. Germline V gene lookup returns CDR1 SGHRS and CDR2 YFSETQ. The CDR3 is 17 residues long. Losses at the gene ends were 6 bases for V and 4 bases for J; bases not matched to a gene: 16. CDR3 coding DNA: TGCGCCAGCACTCTACCCGGGACAGGGTCGGTTGGCACTGAAGCTTTCTTT. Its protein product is CASTLPGTGSVGTEAFF.

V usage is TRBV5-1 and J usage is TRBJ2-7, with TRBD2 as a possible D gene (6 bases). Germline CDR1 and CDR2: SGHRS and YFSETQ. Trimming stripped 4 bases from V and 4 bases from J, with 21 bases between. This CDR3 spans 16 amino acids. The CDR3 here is CASSPTPAGTIYEQYV. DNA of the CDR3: TGCGCCAGCAGCCCTACCCCGGCGGGGACGATTTACGAGCAGTACGTC.

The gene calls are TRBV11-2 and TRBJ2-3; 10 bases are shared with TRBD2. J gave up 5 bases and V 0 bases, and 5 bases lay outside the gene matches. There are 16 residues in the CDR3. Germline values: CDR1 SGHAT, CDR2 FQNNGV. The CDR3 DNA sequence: TGTGCCAGCAGCTTAGATGGGGTAGCGGGAGGAGATACGCAGTATTTT. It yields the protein CASSLDGVAGGDTQYF.

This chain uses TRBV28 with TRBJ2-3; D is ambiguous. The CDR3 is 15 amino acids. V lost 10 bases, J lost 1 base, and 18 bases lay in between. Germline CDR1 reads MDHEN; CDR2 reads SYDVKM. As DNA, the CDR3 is TGTGCCACCTCAAGATACGGTTCGGGCACAGATACGCAGTATTTT. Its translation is CATSRYGSGTDTQYF. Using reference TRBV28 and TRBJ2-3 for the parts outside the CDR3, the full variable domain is DVKVTQSSRYLVKRTGEKVFLECVQDMDHENMFWYRQDPGLGLRLIYFSYDVKMKEKGDIPEGYSVSREKKERFSLILESASTNQTSMYLCATSRYGSGTDTQYFGPGTRLTVL.

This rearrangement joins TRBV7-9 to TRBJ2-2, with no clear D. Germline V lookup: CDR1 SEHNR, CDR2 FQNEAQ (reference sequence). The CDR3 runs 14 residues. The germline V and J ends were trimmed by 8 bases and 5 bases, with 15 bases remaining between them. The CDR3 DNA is TGTGCCAGCCCGGTGGGGTCGACTACCGGGGAGCTGTTTTTT. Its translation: CASPVGSTTGELFF.

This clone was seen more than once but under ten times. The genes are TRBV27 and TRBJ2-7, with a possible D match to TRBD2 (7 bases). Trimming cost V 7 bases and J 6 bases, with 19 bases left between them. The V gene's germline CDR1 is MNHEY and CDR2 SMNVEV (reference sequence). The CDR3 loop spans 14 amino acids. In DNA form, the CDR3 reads TGTGCCAGCACCTCGCAACGGGGGGCGAGCGAGCAGTACGTC. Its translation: CASTSQRGASEQYV.

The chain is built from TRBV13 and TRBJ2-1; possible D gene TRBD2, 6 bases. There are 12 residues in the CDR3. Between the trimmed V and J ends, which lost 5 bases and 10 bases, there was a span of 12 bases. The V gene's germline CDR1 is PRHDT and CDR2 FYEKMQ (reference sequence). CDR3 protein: CASSPLADEQFF. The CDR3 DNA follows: TGTGCCAGCAGCCCCTTAGCGGACGAGCAGTTCTTC.

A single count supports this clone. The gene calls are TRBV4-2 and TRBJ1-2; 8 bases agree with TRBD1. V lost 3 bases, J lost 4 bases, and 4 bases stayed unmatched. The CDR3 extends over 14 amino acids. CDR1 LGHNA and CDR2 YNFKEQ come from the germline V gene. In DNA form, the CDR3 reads TGTGCCAGCAGCCATGACAGGGGCCCCTATGGCTACACCTTC. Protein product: CASSHDRGPYGYTF.

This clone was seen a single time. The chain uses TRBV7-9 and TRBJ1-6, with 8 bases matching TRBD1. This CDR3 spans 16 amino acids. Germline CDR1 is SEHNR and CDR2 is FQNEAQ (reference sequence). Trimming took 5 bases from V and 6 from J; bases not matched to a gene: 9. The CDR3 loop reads CASSPPGQAVNSPLHF. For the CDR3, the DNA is TGTGCCAGCAGCCCCCCGGGACAGGCCGTTAATTCACCCCTCCACTTT.

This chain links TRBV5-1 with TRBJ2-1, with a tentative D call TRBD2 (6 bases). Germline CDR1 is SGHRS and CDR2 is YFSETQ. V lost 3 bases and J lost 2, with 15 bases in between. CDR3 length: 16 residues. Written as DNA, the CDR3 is TGCGCCAGCAGCTCGGACCCCTGGGAGGCCTACAATGAGCAGTTCTTC. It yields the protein CASSSDPWEAYNEQFF.

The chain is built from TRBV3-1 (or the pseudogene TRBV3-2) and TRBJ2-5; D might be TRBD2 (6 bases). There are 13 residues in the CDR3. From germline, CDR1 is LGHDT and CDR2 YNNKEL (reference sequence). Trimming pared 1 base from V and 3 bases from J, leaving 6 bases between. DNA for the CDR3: TGTGCCAGCAGCCAAGGGAGGGAAGAGACCCAGTACTTC. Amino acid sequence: CASSQGREETQYF.

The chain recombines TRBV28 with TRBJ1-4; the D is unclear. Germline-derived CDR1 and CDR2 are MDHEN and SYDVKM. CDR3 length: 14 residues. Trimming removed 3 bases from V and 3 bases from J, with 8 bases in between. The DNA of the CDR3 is TGTGCCAGCAGTTTCAAGGGAGCTAATGAAAAACTGTTTTTT. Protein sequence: CASSFKGANEKLFF.

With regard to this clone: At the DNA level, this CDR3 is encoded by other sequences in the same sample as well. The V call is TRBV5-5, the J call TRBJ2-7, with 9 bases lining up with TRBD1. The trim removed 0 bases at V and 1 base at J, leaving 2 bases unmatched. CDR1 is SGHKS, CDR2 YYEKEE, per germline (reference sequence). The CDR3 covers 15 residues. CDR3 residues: CASSLAGQGSYEQYF. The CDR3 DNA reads TGTGCCAGCAGCTTGGCGGGACAGGGTTCCTACGAGCAGTACTTC.

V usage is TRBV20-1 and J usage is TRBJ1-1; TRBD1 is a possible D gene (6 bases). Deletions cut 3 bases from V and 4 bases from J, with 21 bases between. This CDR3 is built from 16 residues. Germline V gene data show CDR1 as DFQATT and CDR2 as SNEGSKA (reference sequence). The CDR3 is CSASTPNRAVITEAFF. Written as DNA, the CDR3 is TGCAGTGCTAGTACCCCGAACAGGGCGGTCATCACTGAAGCTTTCTTT.

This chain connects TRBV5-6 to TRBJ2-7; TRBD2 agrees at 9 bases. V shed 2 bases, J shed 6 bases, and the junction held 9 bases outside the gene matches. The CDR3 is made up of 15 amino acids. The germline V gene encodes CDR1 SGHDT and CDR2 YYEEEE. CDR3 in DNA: TGTGCCAGCAGCTTATTAGCGGGAGCGTCCGGCGAGCAGTACTTC. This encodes CASSLLAGASGEQYF.